This TCR beta chain was sequenced during a study of regulatory T cells in long-lasting Graves disease. Notes on the study in general: Fewer public clonotypes were shared by new patients (966) than by persistent patients (around 2,900).

As for time point: newly diagnosed GD, antithyroid drugs for less than 3 months. Making the TCR library involved RNA that had been extracted from PBMCs. In building TCR beta libraries, iRepertoire HTBI primers were used together with Arm-PCR of CDR3 regions. TCRdb re-called the multiplex PCR reads with MiXCR, one entry per CDR3 protein. Of about 540,000 distinct CDR3 sequences in the sample, roughly 14% were seen once. CDR1 is MNHNS and CDR2 is SASEGT in the germline V gene. The CDR3 length is 13 residues. V lost 5 bases and J 2 bases, leaving 9 bases between the germline ends. As concerns this clonotype: Its antigen is currently unknown.

These sequences were also reported in another study, on T cells in Graves' hyperthyroidism and ophthalmopathy. That report adds: The study left out patients who had uncontrolled infection, other autoimmune disease, pregnancy or lactation. Diagnosis relied on clinical symptoms, serum thyroxine and TRAb, thyroid ultrasound and orbital computed tomography. The TCR CDR3 was amplified in a first-round RT-PCR using the HTBI primer set.

The sequence was obtained from a young man with Graves disease. The rearrangement links TRBV6-1 to TRBJ1-2, with D possibly being TRBD1 (5 bases). The specimen comprised peripheral blood mononuclear cells (PBMCs), sampled at new diagnosis, from a patient treated with antithyroid drugs. CDR3 in DNA: TGTGCCAGCAGTCGGACAAGAAACTATGGCTACACCTTC. Its protein product is CASSRTRNYGYTF.